This T cell receptor (beta chain) came from a study of T cells expressing NK-cell markers. Study summary: One of eight sequenced donors was HCMV-seronegative; the other seven were seropositive.

Comment on this clonotype: Its matching antigen is unknown.

Reprocessing the 5' RACE reads, TCRdb reports a single entry for every CDR3 protein and omits DNA. Its clone listing holds approximately 380,000 distinct CDR3 sequences. Germline values: CDR1 MNHEY, CDR2 SVGAGI. The CDR3 spans 19 residues. Study-wide findings and caveats: Topping the CD3+CD56-NKG2C+ fraction as well were these clonotypes, in a handful of donors. Of the CD8+ T cell pool in 6 or 7 donors, about 1.0-7.5% was accounted for by dominant NKG2C+ clonotypes.

The source material was blood T cells: a sorted CD56 or NKG2C T cell subset, CD4+ or CD8+ T cells, or bulk PBMC T cells (not recorded which). The rearrangement links TRBV6-5 to TRBJ1-1; with no DNA, the TCRdb D assignment of TRBD1 cannot be verified. This clonotype originated in a man aged 18 to 69 in good health. CDR3 region: CASSFILGQGARGNTEAFF.